The next 14 T cell receptor beta chains were all read from a single sample in a study of beta chain features in type 1 diabetes. Antigen specificity for these receptors is unknown. Study results and limitations: Shortening of TCRB CDR3s, moderate but significant, appeared in all four CD4+ subsets of Type 1 diabetes patients.

The entirety of the isolated RNA underwent reverse transcription, so expressed TCRB transcripts were sequenced. The protocol was immunoSEQ multiplex PCR, while the TCRdb copy is restricted to in-frame clones and leaves out a portion. The sample has more than 300,000 clones, around 9.7% seen once. The specimen sequenced was central memory CD4+ T cells from blood. These receptors were taken from a young man with type 1 diabetes.

This clone was observed a handful of times. V is TRBV10-2 and J is TRBJ2-1, with D tentatively TRBD2 (5 bases). The CDR3 spans 13 residues. Trimming pared 6 bases from V and 10 bases from J, leaving 16 bases between. Germline values: CDR1 WSHSY, CDR2 SAAADI. The CDR3 coding sequence is TGCGCCAGCAGCCCCAGTATGGACTCAGAGCAGTTCTTC. Its translation is CASSPSMDSEQFF.

The chain employs TRBV4-3 and TRBJ1-2, with D tentatively TRBD1 (5 bases). Germline V CDR1 and CDR2: LGHNA, YSLEER. The CDR3 is made up of 12 amino acids. V was shortened by 4 bases and J by 8 bases, with 11 bases between the two germline ends. The CDR3 DNA reads TGCGCCAGCAGCCTCTCGGGGGACGGCTACACCTTC. It encodes CASSLSGDGYTF.

The rearrangement uses TRBV7-2 and TRBJ1-1; 7 nucleotides match TRBD1. CDR1 and CDR2 (germline): SGHTA, FQGNSA. This CDR3 has 12 amino acids. Losses at the gene ends were 5 bases for V and 9 bases for J; bases not matched to a gene: 6. DNA for the CDR3: TGTGCCAGCAGCGCAACAGGGGCCCAAGCTTTCTTT. Translated: CASSATGAQAFF.

This clone has just a few counts. This chain connects TRBV2 to TRBJ2-3; D unresolved. The V end lost 4 bases, the J end lost 1 base, and 12 bases lay between the germline ends. Germline CDR1 SNHLY, CDR2 FYNNEI. The CDR3 extends over 15 amino acids. The CDR3 reads CASSVTHQGTDTQYF. The CDR3 coding sequence is TGTGCCAGCAGTGTTACTCATCAAGGCACAGATACGCAGTATTTT.

The chain recombines TRBV2 with TRBJ1-1; D unresolved. In germline, CDR1 is SNHLY, CDR2 FYNNEI. Between the trimmed V and J ends, which lost 4 bases and 1 base, there was a span of 7 bases. The CDR3 has 13 residues. The CDR3 DNA reads TGTGCCAGCAGTGCGCGGGGGAACACTGAAGCTTTCTTT. It specifies CASSARGNTEAFF.

The V gene is TRBV6-1, the J gene TRBJ2-7; 7 positions agree with TRBD1. Germline V lookup: CDR1 MNHNS, CDR2 SASEGT. V dropped 11 bases and J dropped 1; count of bases not matched to a gene: 5. The CDR3 has 12 residues. DNA for the CDR3: TGTGCCTTAAACAGGGGATCCTACGAGCAGTACTTC. This translates into CALNRGSYEQYF.

This chain links TRBV10-3 with TRBJ1-1; tentative D call: TRBD1 (6 bases). There are 13 residues in the CDR3. The germline V gene has CDR1 ENHRY and CDR2 SYGVKD. Deletions cut 3 bases from V and 4 bases from J, with 9 bases between. The CDR3 protein is CAISDIGGTEAFF. The CDR3 DNA sequence: TGTGCCATCAGTGATATAGGGGGCACTGAAGCTTTCTTT.

The sample holds a few counts of this clone. The CDR3 here is CASSTGTLYDTQYF. For the CDR3, the DNA is TGTGCCAGCAGTACCGGGACGTTATACGATACGCAGTATTTT. The chain employs TRBV6-5 and TRBJ2-3; tentatively, D is TRBD1 or TRBD2 (5 bases each). The germline V gene encodes CDR1 MNHEY and CDR2 SVGAGI. V lost 5 bases, J lost 6 bases, and 15 bases lay in between. The CDR3 has 14 amino acids.

Only a few counts were recorded for this clone. This chain uses TRBV7-2 with TRBJ1-4; TRBD1 might be the D (6 bases). This CDR3 comprises 14 residues. The germline CDR1 and CDR2 sequences are SGHTA and FQGNSA. Trimming shortened V by 5 bases and J by 7 bases, and 14 bases separated the two germline ends. Written as DNA, the CDR3 is TGTGCCAGCAGCCTGACGGGGGCGAGTGAAAAACTGTTTTTT. Translated: CASSLTGASEKLFF.

This clone was detected a few times. The chain carries TRBV4-3 and TRBJ2-7; 7 nucleotides align to TRBD2. With 0 bases clipped from V and 0 bases from J, the junction kept 8 bases outside the gene matches. This CDR3 has 17 amino acids. Germline V CDR1 and CDR2: LGHNA, YSLEER. CDR3 loop: CASSQDPQGGSSYEQYF. Written as DNA, the CDR3 is TGCGCCAGCAGCCAAGACCCCCAGGGAGGGAGCTCCTACGAGCAGTACTTC.

This clone was seen ten or more times. The rearrangement joins TRBV7-2 to TRBJ2-3; D may be TRBD2 (6 bases). Germline V gene lookup returns CDR1 SGHTA and CDR2 FQGNSA. Trimming took off 0 bases at V and 3 bases at J, with 13 bases between the two ends. The CDR3 contains 16 residues. The CDR3 DNA is TGTGCCAGCAGCTTAGCGCTGGCTAGCGAGACAGATACGCAGTATTTT. This translates into CASSLALASETDTQYF.

This clone was counted only a few times. J is TRBJ2-3 and V is TRBV30; D gene unclear. V lost 4 bases, J lost 3 bases, and 8 bases lay in between. CDR3 length: 12 amino acids. Germline CDR1 GTSNPN, CDR2 SVGIG (reference sequence). Written as DNA, the CDR3 is TGTGCCTGGAATGTCGGGACAGATACGCAGTATTTT. Its protein is CAWNVGTDTQYF. Based on the CDR3 plus reference TRBV30 and TRBJ2-3, the full variable domain is SQTIHQWPATLVQPVGSPLSLECTVEGTSNPNLYWYRQAAGRGLQLLFYSVGIGQISSEVPQNLSASRPQDRQFILSSKKLLLSDSGFYLCAWNVGTDTQYFGPGTRLTVL.

This clone has just a few counts. The chain joins TRBV9 to TRBJ1-4; tentatively, D is TRBD1 (6 bases). CDR1 and CDR2 (germline): SGDLS, YYNGEE. The CDR3 is made up of 16 amino acids. V was cut by 4 bases and J by 13 bases, with 26 bases left in between. This CDR3 reads CASSPSTGGGLGRLFF. CDR3 nucleotides: TGTGCCAGCAGCCCAAGTACCGGGGGCGGACTCGGTAGACTGTTTTTT.

This chain joins TRBV29-1 and TRBJ1-5; tentative D call: TRBD1 (6 bases). This CDR3 contains 14 residues. V was pared by 6 bases and J by 5 bases, with 17 bases between. Germline CDR1 and CDR2: SQVTM and ANQGSEA. CDR3 nucleotide sequence: TGCAGCGTATCGACAGGCTCCGGGGATCAGCCCCAGCATTTT. Translation gives CSVSTGSGDQPQHF.